This is a list of T cell receptor beta chains from one sample in a study of OX40 agonist ivuxolimab in advanced cancers. Profiling relied on immunoSEQ multiplex PCR, and the TCRdb table lists in-frame clones only, not all of them. The repertoire has roughly 80,000 clones, less than 95% of them found once; the top ten carry approximately 1.8%. Specimen: CD4+ or CD8+ T cells sorted from blood, collected in a trial of the OX40 agonist ivuxolimab. All receptors derive from an adult with an advanced solid tumor such as melanoma, head and neck, liver or kidney cancer. Both conserved end residues are trimmed from each CDR3. The D gene is left open where the match is weak.

J gene,V gene,D gene,CDR3 protein
TRBJ1-6,TRBV4-1,NA,ASSRSFGGSPLH
TRBJ2-2,TRBV7-3,NA,ASSSTSLNGLTGELF
TRBJ2-3,TRBV11-2,NA,ASSWVQATVVH
TRBJ2-3,TRBV10-3,TRBD2,AISVDGLALSDTQY
TRBJ2-1,TRBV5-1,TRBD2,ASSLGGGGAENEQF
TRBJ2-7,TRBV28,TRBD1,ASSLSKPLRGEQY
TRBJ1-1,TRBV2,TRBD1,ASSRGQATEAF
TRBJ2-3,TRBV9,NA,ASSVGQRSTDTQY
TRBJ2-5,TRBV5-8,NA,ASSPLRARGTQY
TRBJ2-5,TRBV5-1,TRBD1,ASSLQGGQETQY
TRBJ1-5,TRBV14,NA,ASSVGLNQPQH
TRBJ2-1,TRBV18,NA,ASSPPAGNEQF
TRBJ1-3,TRBV19,NA,ASSVQQDLGNTIY
TRBJ2-3,TRBV5-1,TRBD2,ASRLAGALTDTQY
TRBJ2-1,TRBV6-6,NA,ASSRGRGEQF
TRBJ1-3,TRBV5-1,NA,ASSPGTSGNTIY
TRBJ2-3,TRBV7-6,NA,ASSFETSTDTQY
TRBJ2-1,TRBV11-3,NA,ASSLFGNGGWGSYNEQF
TRBJ1-2,TRBV19,TRBD1,ASSTRQGSRGYT
TRBJ2-2,TRBV2,NA,ASNLGSGELF
TRBJ2-2,TRBV6-6,TRBD2,ASSSPGGLDGELF
TRBJ2-1,TRBV7-2,NA,ASSWRAAVNNEQF
TRBJ1-5,TRBV18,NA,ASSPDNRVDSNQPQH
TRBJ1-2,TRBV7-8,NA,ASSHSDGGYGYT
TRBJ2-1,TRBV7-7,NA,ASSFTLSNEQF
TRBJ2-3,TRBV11-3,NA,ASSPPGGGIADTQY